The T cell receptor (beta chain) under discussion was sequenced for a study of regulatory T cells in long-lasting Graves disease. The wider study: Persistent Graves' disease required over 5 years of antithyroid drugs and positive TSH receptor antibodies.

After removal of 4 bases from V and 5 bases from J, the junction contained 19 bases not matched to a gene. Germline V gene lookup returns CDR1 ENHRY and CDR2 SYGVKD. The CDR3 consists of 19 residues. General study points: There were preferences for TRBV28, TRBJ1-2 and TRBJ2-5 in persistent disease.

This clonotype has just a few counts. Its matching antigen is unknown. Indicated time point: persistent/refractory GD, antithyroid drugs over 5 years with positive TRAb. PBMC RNA was the source of the TCR library. Enrollment of patients was through an endocrinology department in Xi'an, China. Libraries of TCR beta came from iRepertoire HTBI primers plus Arm-PCR of CDR3 regions. In the authors' workflow: Identified across the samples were over 50 TRBV segments and 14 TRBJ segments. TCRdb recomputed calls from the multiplex PCR reads with MiXCR, one row per CDR3 protein. None of the V and J calls come from the authors' own analysis; TCRdb made them. Of hundreds of thousands of distinct CDR3 sequences in the sample, about 20% are singletons; the top ten hold about 7.8%.

The V gene is TRBV10-3, the J gene TRBJ2-5; 10 nucleotides agree with TRBD1. Sequencing used peripheral blood mononuclear cells (PBMCs), obtained when the disease was refractory, from a patient treated with antithyroid drugs. This TCR came from a female donor with Graves disease. In DNA, the CDR3 is TGTGCCATCAGTGGCGGCGGGTCGCCAGGGGACAGGGGCCGGGAGACCCAGTACTTC. Translation gives CAISGGGSPGDRGRETQYF.